Each of the 14 T cell receptor beta chains below was sequenced from the same sample in a study of blood T cells in healthy people across ages. PCR was performed a second time for roughly 7 to 12 cycles using a sample-barcoded 5' primer and a J-beta primer mix. From the 5' RACE reads, TCRdb called clonotypes with MiXCR, one entry per CDR3 protein. Of approximately 940,000 distinct CDR3 sequences in the sample, around 48% were seen once. Sequencing was done on a sample of blood. These receptors came from a man aged 25-45 years in good health.

CDR3 protein: CSATKDGSSYNEQFF. DNA for the CDR3: TGCAGTGCTACTAAGGACGGGAGCTCCTACAATGAGCAGTTCTTC. This chain links TRBV20-1 with TRBJ2-1; D is possibly TRBD2 (6 bases). The V end was cut by 4 bases, the J end by 0 bases, with 13 bases between. Germline assignment: CDR1 DFQATT and CDR2 SNEGSKA (reference sequence). The CDR3 is 15 amino acids.

The genes are TRBV4-1 and TRBJ2-7, with D tentatively TRBD2 (6 bases). CDR1 and CDR2 (germline): MGHRA, YSYEKL. V was clipped by 1 base and J by 2 bases, with 12 bases between them. The CDR3 runs 15 residues. CDR3 sequence reads: CASSQVQAGPYEQYF. The CDR3 DNA reads as TGCGCCAGCAGCCAAGTTCAGGCGGGGCCCTACGAGCAGTACTTC.

The V and J genes are TRBV6-5 and TRBJ2-2; D is unclear. Per the germline V gene, CDR1 is MNHEY and CDR2 is SVGAGI. V was trimmed by 6 bases and J by 6 bases, leaving 11 bases between them. The CDR3 totals 13 residues. CDR3 region: CASSQLGSGELFF. The CDR3 DNA is TGTGCCAGCAGCCAATTGGGGTCCGGGGAGCTGTTTTTT.

CDR3 nucleotide sequence: TGTGCCAGCGAAGGACTGGGCGCGGGCTACACCTTC. Encoded protein: CASEGLGAGYTF. The gene calls are TRBV3-1 and TRBJ1-2; D gene ambiguous. The V gene's germline CDR1 is LGHDT and CDR2 YNNKEL (reference sequence). The CDR3 runs 12 residues. V dropped 8 bases and J dropped 8 bases, with 15 bases sitting between them.

J is TRBJ2-5 and V is TRBV29-1, with 11 bases aligning to TRBD1. J gave up 11 bases and V 8 bases, and 16 bases lay outside the gene matches. CDR1 and CDR2 from the germline V gene are SQVTM and ANQGSEA. This CDR3 is built from 14 residues. The CDR3 bases are TGCAGCACCCGGGACAGGGGGTGGAACGATGAGCAGTACTTC. This sequence encodes CSTRDRGWNDEQYF.

CDR3 coding DNA: TGTGCCAGCAGTTTAAGGCTCGATTCACCCCTCCACTTT. Translation: CASSLRLDSPLHF. V is TRBV12-3 or TRBV12-4 and J is TRBJ1-6; no clear D. V gave up 2 bases and J gave up 8 bases, with 7 bases separating them. CDR3 size: 13 residues.

The sample holds one count of this clonotype. CDR3 amino acids: CASSLLGRGYTF. For the CDR3, the DNA is TGTGCCAGCAGTTTATTGGGTAGAGGCTACACCTTC. This sequence joins TRBV28 and TRBJ1-2, with unresolved D. CDR1 and CDR2 (germline): MDHEN, SYDVKM. The CDR3 covers 12 residues. Between the trimmed V and J ends, which lost 1 base and 8 bases, there was a span of 8 bases.

The chain combines TRBV20-1 with TRBJ2-5; D is unresolved. The germline CDR1 and CDR2 sequences are DFQATT and SNEGSKA (reference sequence). Trimming removed 6 bases from V and 1 base from J, with 18 bases in between. The CDR3 is made up of 15 amino acids. The CDR3 DNA follows: TGCAGTGCCCCGAAAAAGGGCCTCCTCCAAGAGACCCAGTACTTC. It specifies CSAPKKGLLQETQYF.

V gene TRBV5-5 combines with J gene TRBJ2-1; D may correspond to TRBD1 or TRBD2 (5 bases each). The germline CDR1 and CDR2 sequences are SGHKS and YYEKEE (reference sequence). The ends were cut back, 3 bases at V and 7 bases at J, with 17 bases in the middle. This CDR3 has 15 residues. CDR3 region: CASSSRDGFGNEQFF. The CDR3 bases are TGTGCCAGCAGCTCCCGGGACGGATTTGGTAATGAGCAGTTCTTC.

This chain uses TRBV30 with TRBJ2-7; 8 bases align to TRBD2. CDR3 length equals 16 residues. Germline V gene lookup returns CDR1 GTSNPN and CDR2 SVGIG (reference sequence). The trim removed 3 bases at V and 1 base at J, leaving 11 bases unmatched. CDR3 coding DNA: TGTGCCTGGAGCGGGTTTGAGCGGGGGATATCCTACGAGCAGTACTTC. It encodes CAWSGFERGISYEQYF.

Of note for this clonotype: A much larger clone sits a single nucleotide away, making a read error possible. This rearrangement joins TRBV28 to TRBJ1-2; 8 positions agree with TRBD1. This CDR3 is 16 amino acids long. From germline, CDR1 is MDHEN and CDR2 SYDVKM. The CDR3 DNA follows: TGTGCCAGCAGTTTAGTGGACAGGGCAAACCACTATGGCGACACCTTC. Its translation: CASSLVDRANHYGDTF.

This chain uses TRBV6-2 or TRBV6-3 with TRBJ2-4, with D perhaps TRBD2 (5 bases). The end of the DNA fits TRBJ2-7 better, so the J call may be wrong. Germline V gives CDR1 MNHEY, CDR2 SVGEGT. The CDR3 has 13 residues. CDR3 amino acids: CASTWGVPYEQYF. The CDR3 region has the DNA TGTGCCAGCACCTGGGGAGTCCCCTACGAGCAGTACTTC.

About this clonotype itself: The germline gene is not matched at one end of the junction; a read error may be the cause. J is TRBJ2-1 and V is TRBV14; TRBD2 aligns across 9 bases. Germline values: CDR1 SGHDN, CDR2 FVKESK. The length of the CDR3 is 17 residues. The CDR3 sequence is CAGSQEFVSSGVSEQFF. The DNA of the CDR3 is TGTGCCGGCAGCCAAGAGTTCGTTTCTAGCGGGGTCAGTGAGCAGTTCTTC.

This clonotype was counted between two and nine times. The chain combines TRBV20-1 with TRBJ1-2; D possibly corresponds to TRBD1 (6 bases). V lost 1 base and J lost 8, with 26 bases in between. This CDR3 region has 17 residues. CDR1 is DFQATT, CDR2 SNEGSKA, per germline (reference sequence). The CDR3 sequence is CSARGPSGQSEVRGYTF. CDR3 sequence (DNA): TGCAGTGCTAGAGGCCCATCAGGACAGTCAGAGGTGAGAGGCTACACCTTC.